Listed below are T cell receptor beta chains from one sample, sequenced in a study of T cells in lung cancer brain metastases. Assay used: immunoSEQ multiplex PCR; TCRdb lists only in-frame clones, some missing. The profile shows around 4,700 clones, 88% of them singletons. Sequencing was done on a sample of tumor tissue from the primary lung tumor. The receptors originated from a woman between 50 and 59 years old with non-small cell lung cancer. Each CDR3 is given with its conserved first and last residue. The D gene is left open where the match is weak. Not every row has a clone size; where given, it reads once, few, many or a size class.

TGCGCCAGCAGCCAAGACATGAACGGCCCTGAAGCTTTCTTT,CASSQDMNGPEAFF,TRBJ1-1,-,-,TRBV4-1
TGTGCCAGCAGGGATAGGACTATTGAGACCCAGTACTTC,CASRDRTIETQYF,TRBJ2-5,-,-,TRBV2
TGTGCCAGCAGCGTCAACAGGGGGTTAGAGACCCAGTACTTC,CASSVNRGLETQYF,TRBJ2-5,-,TRBD1,TRBV7-9
TGTGCCAGCAGTTACACAGACAGGGTGCCCTACGAGCAGTACTTC,CASSYTDRVPYEQYF,TRBJ2-7,-,TRBD1,TRBV27
TGTGCCAGCAGTGATCTACAGGGCCTTGGAGCTTTCTTT,CASSDLQGLGAFF,TRBJ1-1,-,-,TRBV6-1
TGTGCCAGCTCACCGGCCGCGGGGCAGGGAGGCTACACCTTC,CASSPAAGQGGYTF,TRBJ1-2,-,-,TRBV18
TGTGCCTGGGGGGGAGGGCTGGATCAGCCCCAGCATTTT,CAWGGGLDQPQHF,TRBJ1-5,-,-,TRBV30
TGTGCCAGCAGTAATATAGCGGGAGCTTACAATGAGCAGTTCTTC,CASSNIAGAYNEQFF,TRBJ2-1,once,TRBD2,TRBV28
TGCGCCAGCAGCTTGTGGGAAGACGAGCAGTACTTC,CASSLWEDEQYF,TRBJ2-7,-,-,TRBV5-1
TGTGCCATCAGCCCTCGTGGAGCAGAGGGACGGGGCTACACCTTC,CAISPRGAEGRGYTF,TRBJ1-2,-,-,TRBV10-3
TGTGCCAGCAGCTTGGCTGGGGGGGGGACCACTGAAGCTTTCTTT,CASSLAGGGTTEAFF,TRBJ1-1,-,-,TRBV11-2
TGTGCCAGCAGCCTACGACAGGGGCGAGAGGACACTGAAGCTTTCTTT,CASSLRQGREDTEAFF,TRBJ1-1,-,-,TRBV21-1
TGTGCCAGCAGTTACTCGGAGGGAAACTACGAGCAGTACTTC,CASSYSEGNYEQYF,TRBJ2-7,-,-,TRBV6-6
TGTGCCTGGAAGACGGTACAGGGGAGGACTGAAGCTTTCTTT,CAWKTVQGRTEAFF,TRBJ1-1,once,TRBD1,TRBV30
TGTGCCAGCAGCTTAATACGGGAGGGCCGGAGAGATACGCAGTATTTT,CASSLIREGRRDTQYF,TRBJ2-3,few,TRBD2,TRBV7-9
TGCGCCAGCAGCCAGCTACTAGCGCAGGTGGGGGATACGCAGTATTTT,CASSQLLAQVGDTQYF,TRBJ2-3,-,TRBD2,TRBV4-3
TGTGCCAGCACGCCCCAGGGCACAGATACGCAGTATTTT,CASTPQGTDTQYF,TRBJ2-3,-,-,TRBV28
TGTGCCAGCAGTTTAAGCCGACAGGGTGATGGCTACACCTTC,CASSLSRQGDGYTF,TRBJ1-2,once,TRBD1,TRBV28
TGTGCCAGCAGCGGAAGAGAGCCCAGCGCCGTCGTAGATACGCAGTATTTT,CASSGREPSAVVDTQYF,TRBJ2-3,-,-,TRBV7-9
TGCGCTAGCAGCCAGGAGACCCTGGGGAGCGCTATAGATACGCAGTATTTT,CASSQETLGSAIDTQYF,TRBJ2-3,-,-,TRBV4-1
TGTGCCAGCTCACCAAGAACAGGGGGGAGAAGTACTGAAGCTTTCTTT,CASSPRTGGRSTEAFF,TRBJ1-1,-,TRBD1,TRBV18
TGTGCCAGCAGTTTAACGTCTAGCGGGAGTATAACAGATACGCAGTATTTT,CASSLTSSGSITDTQYF,TRBJ2-3,-,TRBD2,TRBV27
TGTGCCAGCAGCTGGGACAGGGGACAAGAGACCCAGTACTTC,CASSWDRGQETQYF,TRBJ2-5,-,TRBD1,TRBV6-6
TGCAGTGCTTTTTTCAATGAGCAGTTCTTC,CSAFFNEQFF,TRBJ2-1,-,-,TRBV20-1
TGTGCCAGCAGCCAGAAACAGGGGACACCCAAAGAGACCCAGTACTTC,CASSQKQGTPKETQYF,TRBJ2-5,-,TRBD1,TRBV14
TGTGCCAGCAGTCTTCCGACTAGCCCCGGGGAGCTGTTTTTT,CASSLPTSPGELFF,TRBJ2-2,-,TRBD2,TRBV5-4
TGTGCCAGCAGCTTAACCCGCATGAGCACAGATACGCAGTATTTT,CASSLTRMSTDTQYF,TRBJ2-3,-,-,TRBV11-2
TGCGCCAGCAGCCTGGACACAGATACGCAGTATTTT,CASSLDTDTQYF,TRBJ2-3,once,-,TRBV4-1
TGTGCCAGCAGCAAACAGGGCGACTATGGCTACACCTTC,CASSKQGDYGYTF,TRBJ1-2,-,-,TRBV25-1
TGTGCCAGCAGCCAAGGGACTACCGGGATCTACGTCTCCTACGAGCAGTACTTC,CASSQGTTGIYVSYEQYF,TRBJ2-7,-,-,TRBV14
TGCGCCAGCAGCCAAGTTGAGGGCCGGCAGTTCTTC,CASSQVEGRQFF,TRBJ2-1,-,-,TRBV4-1
TGCGCCAGCAGCCAATTCGAGGGACAGTCCTACGAGCAGTACTTC,CASSQFEGQSYEQYF,TRBJ2-7,few,TRBD1,TRBV4-1
TGTGCCAGCGCCCCGGACCTTAGGGCCTATGGCTACACCTTC,CASAPDLRAYGYTF,TRBJ1-2,-,-,TRBV2
TGTGCCAGCAGCTTGGCCGGACTAGCGGGAGACACCGGGGAGCTGTTTTTT,CASSLAGLAGDTGELFF,TRBJ2-2,-,TRBD2,TRBV5-4
TGTGCCAGCAGCTTAGCAGAGGGTAATCAGCAGTACTTC,CASSLAEGNQQYF,TRBJ2-7,-,-,TRBV7-6
TGTGCCAGTAGTTTGGGACAGGACGGGGCCTACGAGCAGTACTTC,CASSLGQDGAYEQYF,TRBJ2-7,-,TRBD1,TRBV19
TGTGCCAGTACAGGGGGGGACCTAGTCTACGAGCAGTACTTC,CASTGGDLVYEQYF,TRBJ2-7,-,-,TRBV10-3
TGTGCCAGCAGCTCCGGACTAGCGGGAGATACGCAATATTTT,CASSSGLAGDTQYF,TRBJ2-3,-,TRBD2,TRBV5-4
TGTGCCAGCAGCCATGGGGGGACTGAAGCTTTCTTT,CASSHGGTEAFF,TRBJ1-1,-,-,TRBV27
TGTGCCAGCAGTCTATCAGGGACAGCTAATGAAAAACTGTTTTTT,CASSLSGTANEKLFF,TRBJ1-4,-,TRBD1,TRBV28
TGTGCCAGCTCTAGCAGCTCCTACAATGAGCAGTTCTTC,CASSSSSYNEQFF,TRBJ2-1,-,-,TRBV2
TGTGCCAGCAGTTTTGCAAGCGGGATATCAGATACGCAGTATTTT,CASSFASGISDTQYF,TRBJ2-3,-,TRBD2,TRBV27
TGTGCCAGCAGTTACTCGGCAGGACGCAGCTCCTACGAGCAGTACTTC,CASSYSAGRSSYEQYF,TRBJ2-7,-,-,TRBV6-6
TGTGCCAGCAGCCCCCCTAGCGGGAGCCAAGAGACCCAGTACTTC,CASSPPSGSQETQYF,TRBJ2-5,-,TRBD2,TRBV7-8
TGTGCCAGCAGCTATCGGACAGGGGGCCGTTCACCCCTCCACTTT,CASSYRTGGRSPLHF,TRBJ1-6,-,TRBD1,TRBV13
TGTGCCTGGACCGAGGGACAGGGCTGGAACATTGAAGCTTTCTTT,CAWTEGQGWNIEAFF,TRBJ1-1,-,TRBD1,TRBV30
TGCAGCGGTTCCGGGACAATGAATGAGCAGTTCTTC,CSGSGTMNEQFF,TRBJ2-1,once,-,TRBV29-1
TGTGCCAGCAGCGTAGAAGCGGGGCCGGCGGGAAACACCATATATTTT,CASSVEAGPAGNTIYF,TRBJ1-3,-,-,TRBV9
TGTGCCAGCTCACCCGCAGGGGGCACGGGAGAGCAGTTCTTC,CASSPAGGTGEQFF,TRBJ2-1,-,TRBD1,TRBV18
TGTGCCAGCAGCTTGAGGTCTAACACCGGGGAGCTGTTTTTT,CASSLRSNTGELFF,TRBJ2-2,-,-,TRBV7-8
TGTGCCAGCTCACCACCGGTCGCAGATACGCAGTATTTT,CASSPPVADTQYF,TRBJ2-3,-,-,TRBV18
TGTGCCAGCAGCCAAGATGGAGGCAGCGGGTTGAGTTCCACTGAAGCTTTCTTT,CASSQDGGSGLSSTEAFF,TRBJ1-1,-,-,TRBV4-2
TGTGCCAGCTCACGAGGGGGGAGCACAGATACGCAGTATTTT,CASSRGGSTDTQYF,TRBJ2-3,-,-,TRBV18